Listed here is a single T cell receptor beta chain. Only in-frame clones appear in the TCRdb table, and some are missing; sequencing was by immunoSEQ multiplex PCR. The sample includes under 70,000 clones, roughly 90% of them seen just once. The V gene end was trimmed by 4 bases and the J gene end by 7 bases; junction bases not matched to a gene: 9. This CDR3 region has 16 residues. CDR1 and CDR2 from the germline V gene are MGHRA and YSYEKL. This entry belongs to a study of T cell changes during pregnancy in multiple sclerosis. The chain has TRBV4-1 and TRBJ2-1; 11 positions match TRBD1. The clonotype was recovered from a female donor with multiple sclerosis, enrolled in a pregnancy study. Sequenced material: peripheral blood, taken in the second trimester of pregnancy. CDR3 DNA sequence: TGCGCCAGCAGCCCCTCAGGACAGGGGGCAGGGAATGAGCAGTTCTTC. Its translation: CASSPSGQGAGNEQFF.